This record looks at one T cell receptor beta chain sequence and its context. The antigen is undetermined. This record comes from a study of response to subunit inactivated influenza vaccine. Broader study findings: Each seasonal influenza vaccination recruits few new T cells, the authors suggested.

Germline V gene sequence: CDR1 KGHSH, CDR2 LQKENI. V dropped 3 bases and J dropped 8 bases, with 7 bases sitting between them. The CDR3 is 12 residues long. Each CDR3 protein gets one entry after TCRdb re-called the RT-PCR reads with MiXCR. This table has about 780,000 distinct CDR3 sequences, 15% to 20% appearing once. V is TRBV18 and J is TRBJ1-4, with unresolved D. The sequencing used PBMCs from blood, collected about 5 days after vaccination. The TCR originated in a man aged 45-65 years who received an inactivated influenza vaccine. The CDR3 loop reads CASSPQAEKLFF. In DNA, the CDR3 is TGTGCCAGCTCACCGCAAGCGGAAAAACTGTTTTTT.